Given below is one T cell receptor (beta chain) in context. The antigen is unknown. This sample is part of a study of metastatic and nonmetastatic thyroid tumors. Study at large: Malignant and benign thyroid patients had repertoires compared in peripheral blood and tumor or nodule tissue.

The authors' processing: Clinicopathological groups supplied CDR3 differences that were used to build a distant-metastasis classifier for papillary thyroid cancer. TCRdb re-called clones from the PCR reads using MiXCR. The V and J calls and clone size come from TCRdb's table, not from the authors' own analysis. The table includes roughly 36,000 clones, 20% to 30% detected once. This CDR3 contains 14 residues. The germline V gene encodes CDR1 SEHNR and CDR2 FQNEAQ (reference sequence). Trimming took off 0 bases at V and 1 base at J, with 6 bases between the two ends. Study-wide points: Within blood and tumor, benign nodules reportedly had significantly lower TCR beta diversity than malignant thyroid tumors did.

Nobody among the patients had been given any treatment before thyroid surgery. The chain joins TRBV7-9 to TRBJ1-1; D remains ambiguous. This receptor was taken from a female donor with papillary thyroid cancer or a benign thyroid nodule (not recorded which). Some clones in this sample may be carry-over from other donors' samples. Specimen: blood. The CDR3 is CASSLAGENTEAFF. Here the CDR3 DNA reads TGTGCCAGCAGCTTAGCGGGCGAGAACACTGAAGCTTTCTTT.